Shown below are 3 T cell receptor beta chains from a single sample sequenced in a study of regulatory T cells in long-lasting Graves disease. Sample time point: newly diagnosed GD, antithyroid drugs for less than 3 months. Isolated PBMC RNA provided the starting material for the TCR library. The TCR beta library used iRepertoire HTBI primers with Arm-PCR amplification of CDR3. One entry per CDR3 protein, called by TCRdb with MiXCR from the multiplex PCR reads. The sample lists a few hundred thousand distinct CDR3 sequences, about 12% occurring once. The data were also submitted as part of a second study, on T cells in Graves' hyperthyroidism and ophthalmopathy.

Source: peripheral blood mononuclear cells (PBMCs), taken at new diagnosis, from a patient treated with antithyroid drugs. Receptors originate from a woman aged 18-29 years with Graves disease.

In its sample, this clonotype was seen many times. The CDR3 sequence is CASSFRATGELFF. The DNA of the CDR3 is TGCGCCAGCAGCTTTAGGGCGACCGGGGAGCTGTTTTTT. This rearrangement joins TRBV5-1 to TRBJ2-2; D unclear. Between the trimmed V and J ends, which lost 2 bases and 5 bases, there was a span of 7 bases. In germline, CDR1 is SGHRS, CDR2 YFSETQ. The CDR3 is 13 amino acids.

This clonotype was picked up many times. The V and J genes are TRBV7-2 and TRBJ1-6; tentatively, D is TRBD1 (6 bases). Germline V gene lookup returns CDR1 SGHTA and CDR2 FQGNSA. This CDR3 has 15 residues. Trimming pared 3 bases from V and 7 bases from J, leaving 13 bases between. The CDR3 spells CASSFGQGQNSPLHF. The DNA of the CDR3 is TGTGCCAGCAGCTTCGGCCAGGGGCAAAATTCACCCCTCCACTTT. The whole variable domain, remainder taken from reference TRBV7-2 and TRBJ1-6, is GAGVSQSPSNKVTEKGKDVELRCDPISGHTALYWYRQSLGQGLEFLIYFQGNSAPDKSGLPSDRFSAERTGGSVSTLTIQRTQQEDSAVYLCASSFGQGQNSPLHFGNGTRLTVT.

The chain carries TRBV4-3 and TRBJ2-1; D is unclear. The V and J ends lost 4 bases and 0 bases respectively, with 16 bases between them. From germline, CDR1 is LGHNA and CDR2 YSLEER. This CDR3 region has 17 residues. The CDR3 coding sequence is TGCGCCAGCAGCCCCACCAGCGTCCTCAACTCCTACAATGAGCAGTTCTTC. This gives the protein CASSPTSVLNSYNEQFF.